This T cell receptor (beta chain) was observed in a study of T cells in localized non-small cell lung cancer. Whole-study results and caveats: The highest T cell clonality was in uninvolved adjacent lung, above tumor.

With respect to this clone: The antigen remains undetermined.

TCRdb keeps only in-frame clones here, not all; method: immunoSEQ multiplex PCR. Among more than 45,000 clones listed, 70% to 90% were seen once. The CDR3 totals 15 residues. V dropped 0 bases and J dropped 2 bases, with 11 bases sitting between them. Germline V gene lookup returns CDR1 SGDLS and CDR2 YYNGEE. The sequences come from PBMCs, collected before any cancer treatment. This sequence was found in a man between 40 and 70 years old with stage II lung adenocarcinoma. This rearrangement joins TRBV9 to TRBJ1-1; D perhaps matches TRBD1 (5 bases). As DNA, the CDR3 is TGTGCCAGCAGCGTAGCCCCGACAGAAAACACTGAAGCTTTCTTT. Protein: CASSVAPTENTEAFF. Full variable domain (rest looked up from reference TRBV9 and TRBJ1-1): DSGVTQTPKHLITATGQRVTLRCSPRSGDLSVYWYQQSLDQGLQFLIQYYNGEERAKGNILERFSAQQFPDLHSELNLSSLELGDSALYFCASSVAPTENTEAFFGQGTRLTVV.